The present entry profiles one TCR beta chain with its context. Its antigen is unidentified. This record comes from a study of cytomegalovirus exposure and HLA in healthy donors. General study results and limits: The study flagged 150 to 200 TCR beta chains as cytomegalovirus-associated. According to a subsequent analysis, TCR clusters from the first cohort were inclined to appear together in the 130 or so validation repertoires.

Assay: immunoSEQ multiplex PCR; the TCRdb copy retains only in-frame clones and omits some. The sample lists 250,000 to 400,000 clones, approximately 91% seen once, with around 0.96% in the top ten. Trimming shortened V by 3 bases and J by 4 bases, and 7 bases separated the two germline ends. Germline V gives CDR1 SGHVS, CDR2 FQNEAQ. There are 14 residues in the CDR3. Sequenced material: PBMCs. The chain couples TRBV7-8 to TRBJ1-6; D uncertain. This receptor was obtained from a man in his thirties or forties in good health and CMV-seronegative. CDR3 sequence (DNA): TGTGCCAGCAGCTTCACCAGTTATAATTCACCCCTCCACTTT. Amino acid sequence: CASSFTSYNSPLHF. Drawing the rest from reference TRBV7-8 and TRBJ1-6, the complete variable domain is GAGVSQSPRYKVAKRGQDVALRCDPISGHVSLFWYQQALGQGPEFLTYFQNEAQLDKSGLPSDRFFAERPEGSVSTLKIQRTQQEDSAVYLCASSFTSYNSPLHFGNGTRLTVT.